This T cell receptor beta chain was sequenced for a study of CD8 T cells in Susac syndrome. cDNA came from about 0.46 to 1 ug RNA primed by random hexamers. TCRdb redid the calling of the immunoSEQ multiplex PCR reads with MiXCR, one entry per CDR3 protein. Of 110,000 or so distinct CDR3 sequences in the sample, about 93% were seen once. V was pared by 0 bases and J by 7 bases, with 15 bases between. The V gene's germline CDR1 is LGHDT and CDR2 YNNKEL (reference sequence). This CDR3 spans 15 amino acids. Sample: CD4+ T cells from PBMCs. The J gene is TRBJ1-2, the V gene TRBV3-1; no reliable D call. This receptor was identified in a human donor in good health. CDR3 DNA: TGTGCCAGCAGCCAAGATTTGGCAGGCCTTGGTGGCTACACCTTC. Protein product: CASSQDLAGLGGYTF.